This passage covers 29 T cell receptor beta chains from one sample sequenced in a study of post-analysis software for immune sequencing data. Study-level points and caveats: With TRBV5-6, TRBV5-1 and TRBV20-1 included, about five TRBV segments were more frequent in patients than in controls.

Tagging with unique molecular identifiers was a feature of the TCR beta cDNA libraries. TCRdb processed the PCR reads anew with MiXCR; each CDR3 protein has one entry. This table has a few hundred thousand distinct CDR3 sequences, roughly a third appearing once. No antigen has been assigned to these receptors. The sequenced sample consisted of blood. These receptors were obtained from a girl under 18 with multiple sclerosis.

Regarding this clonotype: One junction end does not reproduce the germline sequence, and a read error may be involved. The chain couples TRBV27 to TRBJ1-2; weak D call: TRBD1 (5 bases). In germline, CDR1 is MNHEY, CDR2 SMNVEV (reference sequence). The CDR3 length is 15 residues. CDR3 nucleotide sequence: TGTGCCAGCAGTGGAGGCCGGGACGGTCGTTATGACTACACCTTC. This codes for CASSGGRDGRYDYTF.

This clonotype was seen many times. V is TRBV7-3 and J is TRBJ2-5, with 9 bases that match TRBD2. In germline, CDR1 is SGHTA, CDR2 FQGTGA. V trimming: 1 base; J trimming: 5 bases; junction bases outside the gene matches: 11. The CDR3 sequence is 17 residues long. The CDR3 is CASSLKALAGNSETQYF. CDR3 coding DNA: TGTGCCAGCAGCTTAAAAGCGCTAGCGGGAAATTCGGAGACCCAGTACTTC.

This clonotype was picked up many times. This chain joins TRBV7-8 and TRBJ2-5; D is unresolved. The CDR3 is made up of 12 amino acids. V lost 5 bases, J lost 0 bases, and 4 bases lay in between. Germline CDR1 reads SGHVS; CDR2 reads FQNEAQ. The CDR3 bases are TGTGCCAGCAGCCGGGACCAAGAGACCCAGTACTTC. This translates into CASSRDQETQYF.

To note about this clonotype: A read error may account for a junction end that differs from germline. V and J are TRBV12-3 or TRBV12-4 and TRBJ2-3; 11 nucleotides agree with TRBD2. The CDR3 is 17 residues long. The CDR3 DNA reads TGTGCCAGCAGTTTGGCCGGGACTAGCGGAGGGGGGGATATGCAGTATTTT. Its protein is CASSLAGTSGGGDMQYF.

V usage is TRBV4-1 and J usage is TRBJ1-1; possibly TRBD1 for D (6 bases). There are 15 residues in the CDR3. Germline values: CDR1 MGHRA, CDR2 YSYEKL. V was cut by 0 bases and J by 4 bases, with 12 bases left in between. CDR3 sequence: CASSQEWGAGTEAFF. CDR3 coding DNA: TGCGCCAGCAGCCAAGAGTGGGGGGCGGGCACTGAAGCTTTCTTT.

The V gene is TRBV3-1, the J gene TRBJ1-6; D is unresolved. V was trimmed by 4 bases and J by 6 bases, leaving 10 bases between them. CDR1 is LGHDT, CDR2 YNNKEL, per germline (reference sequence). The CDR3 is 14 amino acids. CDR3 sequence: CASSPGALNSPLHF. CDR3 nucleotide sequence: TGTGCCAGCAGCCCCGGAGCTCTTAATTCACCCCTCCACTTT.

This clonotype occurred many times. This CDR3 reads CASSPPSQSTEAFF. CDR3 nucleotides: TGTGCCAGCTCACCACCCTCCCAGAGCACTGAAGCTTTCTTT. The rearrangement uses TRBV18 and TRBJ1-1; D is undetermined. Deletions cut 0 bases from V and 4 bases from J, with 9 bases between. The CDR3 loop spans 14 amino acids. Germline CDR1 KGHSH, CDR2 LQKENI.

This clonotype was seen just once. The chain links TRBV7-8 to TRBJ1-2; tentative D call: TRBD1 (5 bases). Between the trimmed V and J ends, which lost 4 bases and 8 bases, there was a span of 11 bases. Germline assignment: CDR1 SGHVS and CDR2 FQNEAQ. The CDR3 runs to 12 residues. The CDR3 DNA follows: TGTGCCAGCAGCTCCCTGACAGACGGCTACACCTTC. It encodes CASSSLTDGYTF.

Remarks on this clonotype: A single base separates this from a much larger clone, so it may be a read error. J is TRBJ2-5 and V is TRBV12-3 or TRBV12-4; D uncertain. Trimming removed 5 bases from V and 2 bases from J, with 15 bases in between. There are 15 residues in the CDR3. CDR3 amino acids: CASSSRTSPQETQYF. DNA for the CDR3: TGTGCCAGCAGTAGCCGGACCAGCCCACAAGAGACCCAGTACTTC.

The chain recombines TRBV29-1 with TRBJ2-4; 9 bases align to TRBD1. The junction had 6 bases not matched to a gene; V was cut back by 7 bases and J by 2 bases. The CDR3 is made up of 14 amino acids. Germline CDR1 and CDR2: SQVTM and ANQGSEA. This chain's CDR3 is CSAGTGQTKNIQYF. In DNA form, the CDR3 reads TGCAGCGCCGGGACAGGGCAAACCAAAAACATTCAGTACTTC. The complete variable domain, with remaining parts taken from reference TRBV29-1 and TRBJ2-4, reads SAVISQKPSRDICQRGTSLTIQCQVDSQVTMMFWYRQQPGQSLTLIATANQGSEATYESGFVIDKFPISRPNLTFSTLTVSNMSPEDSSIYLCSAGTGQTKNIQYFGAGTRLSVL.

This clonotype was seen only once. At one boundary the junction diverges from the germline segment, which might be a read error. The CDR3 loop is CASRPGTINEKPFF. The CDR3 DNA reads as TGTGCCAGCAGACCCGGGACAATTAATGAAAAACCGTTTTTT. The chain couples TRBV12-3 or TRBV12-4 to TRBJ1-4, with D tentatively TRBD1 (6 bases). The CDR3 consists of 14 residues.

In this sample, this clonotype turned up a few times. CDR3: CSAQTPLARADTQYF. The CDR3, as DNA: TGCAGTGCTCAAACCCCCCTAGCGAGGGCAGATACGCAGTATTTT. The V call is TRBV20-1, the J call TRBJ2-3; D is perhaps TRBD2 (6 bases). Germline V gene data show CDR1 as DFQATT and CDR2 as SNEGSKA (reference sequence). CDR3 length: 15 amino acids. V gave up 5 bases and J gave up 4 bases, with 19 bases separating them.

Worth noting for this clonotype: One end of the junction fails to match germline, which may point to a read error. This chain joins TRBV7-7 and TRBJ2-4; D possibly uses TRBD1 or TRBD2 (7 bases each). With the DNA end fitting TRBJ2-5 better, the J assignment may be wrong. The CDR3 runs to 15 residues. CDR1 is SSHAT and CDR2 is FNYEAQ in the germline V gene (reference sequence). In DNA, the CDR3 is TGTGCTAGCAGCTTAGGGAGGGGGCAACAAGAGACCCAGTACTTC. Protein: CASSLGRGQQETQYF.

In its sample, this clonotype was seen a few times. The rearrangement links TRBV5-1 to TRBJ1-4, with D tentatively TRBD1 (6 bases). The CDR3 runs 15 residues. Per germline, CDR1 SGHRS and CDR2 YFSETQ. V lost 6 bases and J 0 bases, leaving 12 bases between the germline ends. DNA for the CDR3: TGCGCCAGCAAGGGACAAACTGCAACTAATGAAAAACTGTTTTTT. Its protein is CASKGQTATNEKLFF.

The V and J genes are TRBV20-1 and TRBJ2-1; D remains unclear. The germline V and J ends were trimmed by 5 bases and 6 bases, with 14 bases remaining between them. Germline loops: CDR1 DFQATT, CDR2 SNEGSKA (reference sequence). The CDR3 is made up of 13 amino acids. The DNA for the CDR3 is TGCAGTGCTCCCCTGTTGGGTGGCAATGAGCAGTTCTTC. It yields the protein CSAPLLGGNEQFF.

The chain links TRBV2 to TRBJ1-1; D is unresolved. CDR3 length: 13 amino acids. The V end was cut by 3 bases, the J end by 1 base, with 6 bases between. Germline V gives CDR1 SNHLY, CDR2 FYNNEI. The DNA of the CDR3 is TGTGCCAGCAGTGAGCCGGAGAACACTGAAGCTTTCTTT. Its protein is CASSEPENTEAFF.

The J gene is TRBJ2-5, the V gene TRBV5-1; possibly TRBD1 for D (5 bases). CDR1 SGHRS and CDR2 YFSETQ come from the germline V gene. The germline V and J ends were trimmed by 2 bases and 0 bases, with 11 bases remaining between them. CDR3 length: 15 amino acids. The CDR3 DNA reads TGCGCCAGCAGCTTCAGGGCTCCAAACCAAGAGACCCAGTACTTC. Amino acid sequence: CASSFRAPNQETQYF.

This chain connects TRBV27 to TRBJ2-5; TRBD1 matches 7 bases. The V gene's germline CDR1 is MNHEY and CDR2 SMNVEV (reference sequence). V trimming: 6 bases; J trimming: 1 base; junction bases outside the gene matches: 17. This CDR3 is built from 18 residues. Here the CDR3 DNA reads TGTGCCAGCAGCCGAAACTGGGTCGGGACAGCACCCCAAGAGACCCAGTACTTC. Its protein is CASSRNWVGTAPQETQYF.

This chain links TRBV20-1 with TRBJ1-2; maybe TRBD1 (6 bases). The CDR3 is made up of 12 amino acids. Germline V gives CDR1 DFQATT, CDR2 SNEGSKA (reference sequence). V shed 5 bases and J shed 5 bases, with 12 bases lying between them. The chain's CDR3 is CSARGGLYGYTF. CDR3 nucleotides: TGCAGTGCTCGTGGGGGGCTATATGGCTACACCTTC.

This clonotype was detected ten times or more. The gene calls are TRBV29-1 and TRBJ1-2; 10 bases fit TRBD1. The CDR3 runs to 13 residues. V dropped 6 bases and J dropped 8; count of bases not matched to a gene: 9. CDR1 and CDR2 from the germline V gene are SQVTM and ANQGSEA. This chain's CDR3 is CSVWGQGLSGYTF. The CDR3, as DNA: TGCAGCGTCTGGGGACAGGGGCTATCGGGCTACACCTTC.

This clonotype occurred a few times. The chain recombines TRBV6-1 with TRBJ2-3; D gene unclear. This CDR3 contains 16 residues. V was cut by 5 bases and J by 0 bases, with 15 bases left in between. The V gene's germline CDR1 is MNHNS and CDR2 SASEGT. CDR3 sequence reads: CASSPKGLSSTDTQYF. The CDR3 DNA reads as TGTGCCAGCAGTCCAAAGGGCCTATCTAGCACAGATACGCAGTATTTT.

This clonotype has just a few counts. A much bigger clone sits one base away, suggesting this may be a read error. The V call is TRBV10-3, the J call TRBJ2-3; D might be TRBD1 (6 bases). The CDR3 covers 14 residues. Germline CDR1 is ENHRY and CDR2 is SYGVKD. Trimming pared 6 bases from V and 0 bases from J, leaving 10 bases between. CDR3 coding DNA: TGTGCCATCAGGGAGACAGGTAGCACAGATACGCAGTATTTT. Encoded protein: CAIRETGSTDTQYF.

V is TRBV15 and J is TRBJ2-1, with D perhaps matching TRBD1 (5 bases). This CDR3 comprises 16 residues. The germline V gene has CDR1 LNHNV and CDR2 YYDKDF (reference sequence). Trimming removed 0 bases at V and 0 bases at J, with 9 bases between. CDR3 residues: CATSRDRRGSYNEQFF. The CDR3 nucleotides read TGTGCCACCAGCAGAGATCGAAGGGGCTCCTACAATGAGCAGTTCTTC.

This clonotype was seen only a few times. The chain has TRBV20-1 and TRBJ1-1, with a possible D match to TRBD1 (5 bases). The CDR3 sequence is 14 residues long. Deletions cut 6 bases from V and 4 bases from J, with 18 bases between. The germline CDR1 and CDR2 sequences are DFQATT and SNEGSKA (reference sequence). The CDR3 region is CSANLGGGVTEAFF. The CDR3 DNA reads as TGCAGTGCCAACCTCGGGGGTGGCGTCACTGAAGCTTTCTTT.

Regarding this clonotype: This may stem from a read error, because a much larger clone lies one nucleotide away. V usage is TRBV5-4 and J usage is TRBJ1-2, with a weak D call TRBD1 (6 bases). Per the germline V gene, CDR1 is SGHNT and CDR2 is YYREEE (reference sequence). The length of the CDR3 is 16 residues. V lost 4 bases to trimming and J lost 4 bases, with 20 bases between them. CDR3 sequence: CASSAGRGAVGYGYTF. Written as DNA, the CDR3 is TGTGCCAGCAGCGCGGGACGGGGGGCTGTAGGCTATGGCTACACCTTC.

The chain is built from TRBV28 and TRBJ1-1; a weak D match, TRBD1 (5 bases). Germline values: CDR1 MDHEN, CDR2 SYDVKM. Trimming removed 10 bases at V and 1 base at J, with 16 bases between. This CDR3 is 14 amino acids long. CDR3 region: CATASGGGNTEAFF. The CDR3 DNA reads as TGTGCCACCGCCTCGGGGGGTGGGAACACTGAAGCTTTCTTT.

This clonotype has a count of ten or more. The V and J genes are TRBV7-3 and TRBJ2-1; TRBD2 matches at 9 bases. V shed 1 base, J shed 9 bases, and the junction held 7 bases outside the gene matches. The V gene's germline CDR1 is SGHTA and CDR2 FQGTGA. CDR3 length: 15 amino acids. This chain's CDR3 is CASSLMAGGPSEQFF. CDR3 nucleotide sequence: TGTGCCAGCAGCTTAATGGCGGGAGGGCCATCTGAGCAGTTCTTC.

This clonotype was found many times. This sequence joins TRBV5-6 and TRBJ1-2; D remains unclear. The length of the CDR3 is 13 residues. Trimming stripped 0 bases from V and 4 bases from J, with 7 bases between. The germline gives CDR1 SGHDT, CDR2 YYEEEE. CDR3 in DNA: TGTGCCAGCAGCTTGGAGGCAGGCTATGGCTACACCTTC. Its translation: CASSLEAGYGYTF. The complete variable domain, with remaining parts taken from reference TRBV5-6 and TRBJ1-2, reads DAGVTQSPTHLIKTRGQQVTLRCSPKSGHDTVSWYQQALGQGPQFIFQYYEEEERQRGNFPDRFSGHQFPNYSSELNVNALLLGDSALYLCASSLEAGYGYTFGSGTRLTVV.

The chain employs TRBV6-4 and TRBJ2-2, with no clear D. The V end lost 4 bases, the J end lost 5 bases, and 11 bases lay between the germline ends. This CDR3 region has 14 residues. In germline, CDR1 is MRHNA, CDR2 SNTAGT. The CDR3 is CASSATGGTGELFF. The CDR3 bases are TGTGCCAGCAGTGCGACGGGTGGGACCGGGGAGCTGTTTTTT.